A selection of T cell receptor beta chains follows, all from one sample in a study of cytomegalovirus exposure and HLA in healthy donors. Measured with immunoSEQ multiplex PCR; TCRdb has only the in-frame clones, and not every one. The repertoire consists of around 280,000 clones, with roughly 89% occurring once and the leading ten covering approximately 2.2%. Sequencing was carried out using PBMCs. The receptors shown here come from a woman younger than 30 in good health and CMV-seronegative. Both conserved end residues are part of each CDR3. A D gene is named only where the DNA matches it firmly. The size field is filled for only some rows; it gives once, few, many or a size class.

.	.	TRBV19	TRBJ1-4	CARSMISGTNEKLFF	TGTGCCAGGAGTATGATATCCGGGACTAATGAAAAACTGTTTTTT
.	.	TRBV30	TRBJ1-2	CAWSVRVTYGYTF	TGTGCCTGGAGTGTACGGGTAACCTATGGCTACACCTTC
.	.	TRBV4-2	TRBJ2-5	CASSQEGASETQYF	TGTGCCAGCAGCCAAGAGGGGGCTTCTGAGACCCAGTACTTC
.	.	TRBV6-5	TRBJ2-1	CASSSGVTGNNEQFF	TGTGCCAGCAGTTCAGGAGTCACAGGTAACAATGAGCAGTTCTTC
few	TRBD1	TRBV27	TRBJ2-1	CASSSYGQAPSYNEQFF	TGTGCCAGCAGTTCGTACGGACAGGCCCCCTCCTACAATGAGCAGTTCTTC
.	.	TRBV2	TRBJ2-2	CASNPGIGTGELFF	TGTGCCAGCAACCCGGGGATCGGCACCGGGGAGCTGTTTTTT
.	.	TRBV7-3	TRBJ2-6	CASAQFGGANVLTF	TGTGCCAGCGCACAGTTTGGAGGGGCCAACGTCCTGACTTTC
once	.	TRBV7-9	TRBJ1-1	CASSPPPVAEAFF	TGTGCCAGCAGCCCTCCACCGGTGGCTGAAGCTTTCTTT
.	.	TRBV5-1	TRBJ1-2	CASSLGLGGNGYTF	TGCGCCAGCAGCTTGGGTTTGGGGGGAAATGGCTACACCTTC
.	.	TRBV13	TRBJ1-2	CASSRRRGGWGYGYTF	TGTGCCAGCAGCCGGCGCAGGGGAGGGTGGGGCTATGGCTACACCTTC
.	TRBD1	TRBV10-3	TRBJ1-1	CAISAGTGVNTEAFF	TGTGCCATCAGCGCCGGGACAGGGGTGAACACTGAAGCTTTCTTT
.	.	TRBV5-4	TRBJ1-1	CASSRETAPNTEAFF	TGTGCCAGCAGCCGAGAGACAGCCCCGAACACTGAAGCTTTCTTT
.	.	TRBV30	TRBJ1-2	CAWSPGPSRGRLNYGYTF	TGTGCCTGGAGCCCCGGCCCCTCCAGGGGCCGCCTTAACTATGGCTACACCTTC
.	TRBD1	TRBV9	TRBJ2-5	CASSPGQGNIETQYF	TGTGCCAGCAGCCCGGGACAGGGGAATATAGAGACCCAGTACTTC
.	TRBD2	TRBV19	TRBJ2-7	CATATSGANEQYF	TGTGCCACCGCGACTAGCGGGGCCAACGAGCAGTACTTC
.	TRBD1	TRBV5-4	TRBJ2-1	CASSRGQGDYNEQFF	TGTGCCAGCAGTAGGGGACAGGGGGACTACAATGAGCAGTTCTTC
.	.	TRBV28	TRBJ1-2	CASSSIAGVTGYTF	TGTGCCAGCAGCTCCATCGCGGGGGTGACTGGCTACACCTTC
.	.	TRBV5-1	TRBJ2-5	CASSLEGKGPSETQYF	TGCGCCAGCAGCTTGGAGGGAAAGGGGCCCTCGGAGACCCAGTACTTC
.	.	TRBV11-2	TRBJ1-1	CASNALGNTEAFF	TGTGCCAGCAACGCTCTCGGGAACACTGAAGCTTTCTTT
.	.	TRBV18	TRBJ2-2	CASSPSQTAKNTGELFF	TGTGCCAGCTCACCTAGTCAAACCGCGAAGAACACCGGGGAGCTGTTTTTT
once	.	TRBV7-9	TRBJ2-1	CSSSSPGEGSEQFF	TGTTCCAGCAGCTCCCCCGGCGAGGGTAGTGAGCAGTTCTTC
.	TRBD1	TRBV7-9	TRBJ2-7	CASSIRDSSYEQYF	TGTGCCAGCAGCATCCGGGACAGCTCCTACGAGCAGTACTTC
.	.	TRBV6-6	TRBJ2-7	CASSRTGLYEQYF	TGTGCCAGCAGTAGGACCGGACTGTACGAGCAGTACTTC
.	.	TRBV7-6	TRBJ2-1	CASSQTRSYNEQFF	TGTGCCAGCAGCCAAACACGCTCCTACAATGAGCAGTTCTTC
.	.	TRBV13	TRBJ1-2	CASSLLGGQGNGYTF	TGTGCCAGCAGCTTACTGGGTGGGCAGGGGAATGGCTACACCTTC
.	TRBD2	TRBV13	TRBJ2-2	CASSLDPSGTTYTGELFF	TGTGCCAGCAGCTTAGACCCTTCGGGGACTACTTACACCGGGGAGCTGTTTTTT
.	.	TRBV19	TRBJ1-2	CASSLRLGGYGYTF	TGTGCCAGTAGTCTGCGTTTGGGAGGCTATGGCTACACCTTC
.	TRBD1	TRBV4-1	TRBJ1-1	CASSQDLGTGQRTEAFF	TGCGCCAGCAGCCAAGACCTAGGGACAGGGCAGAGGACTGAAGCTTTCTTT
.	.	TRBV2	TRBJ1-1	CARTGSGAVNTEAFF	TGTGCCAGAACAGGGTCCGGAGCCGTGAACACTGAAGCTTTCTTT
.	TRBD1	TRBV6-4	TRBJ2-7	CASSERTGSYEQYF	TGTGCCAGCAGTGAGCGGACAGGTTCCTACGAGCAGTACTTC
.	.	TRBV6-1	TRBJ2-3	CASIKGGTDTQYF	TGTGCCAGCATAAAGGGGGGCACAGATACGCAGTATTTT
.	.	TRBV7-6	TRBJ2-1	CASSLWPDSTYNEQFF	TGTGCCAGCAGCTTATGGCCGGACAGTACTTACAATGAGCAGTTCTTC